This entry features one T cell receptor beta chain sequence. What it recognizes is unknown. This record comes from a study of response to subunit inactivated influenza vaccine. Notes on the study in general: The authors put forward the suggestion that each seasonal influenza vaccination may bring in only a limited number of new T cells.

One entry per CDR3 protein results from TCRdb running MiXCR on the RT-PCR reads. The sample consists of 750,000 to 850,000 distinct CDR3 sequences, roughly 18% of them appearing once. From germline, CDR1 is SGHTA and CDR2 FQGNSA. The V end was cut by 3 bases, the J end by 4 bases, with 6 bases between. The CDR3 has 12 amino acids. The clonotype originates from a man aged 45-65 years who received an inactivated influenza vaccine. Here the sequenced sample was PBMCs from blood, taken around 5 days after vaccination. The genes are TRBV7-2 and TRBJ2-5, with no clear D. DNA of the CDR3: TGTGCCAGCAGCTTCCGCCTAGAGACCCAGTACTTC. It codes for CASSFRLETQYF.